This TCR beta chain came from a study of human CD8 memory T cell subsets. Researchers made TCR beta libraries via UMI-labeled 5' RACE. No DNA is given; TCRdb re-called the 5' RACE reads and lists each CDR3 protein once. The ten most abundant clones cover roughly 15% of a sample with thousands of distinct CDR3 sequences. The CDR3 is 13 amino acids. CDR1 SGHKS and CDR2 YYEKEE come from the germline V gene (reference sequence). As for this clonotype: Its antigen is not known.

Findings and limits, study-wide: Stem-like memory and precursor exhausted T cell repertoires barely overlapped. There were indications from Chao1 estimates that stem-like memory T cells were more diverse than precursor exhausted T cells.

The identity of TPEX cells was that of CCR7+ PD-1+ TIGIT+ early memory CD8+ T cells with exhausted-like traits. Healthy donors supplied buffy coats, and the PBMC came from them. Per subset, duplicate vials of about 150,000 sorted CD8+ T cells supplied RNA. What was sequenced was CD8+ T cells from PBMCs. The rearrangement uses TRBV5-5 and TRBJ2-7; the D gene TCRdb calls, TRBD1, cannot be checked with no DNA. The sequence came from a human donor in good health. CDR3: CASSYGTAYEQYF.